Listed below are T cell receptor beta chains from one sample, sequenced in a study of cytomegalovirus exposure and HLA in healthy donors. Generated by immunoSEQ multiplex PCR, the TCRdb table keeps only in-frame clones and is missing some. This table holds roughly 190,000 clones, about 77% found once. Sequenced sample: PBMCs. These receptors originate from a female donor in good health and CMV-seronegative. Both conserved end residues are part of each CDR3. D genes are given only for firm matches. Clone size is stated in some rows and not others, as once, few, many or a class when expanded.

NA,TRBJ2-7,TRBV11-2,NA,TGTGCCAGCAGCCGAGGGCGTCATCAGGCCTACGAGCAGTACTTC,CASSRGRHQAYEQYF
NA,TRBJ1-1,TRBV7-2,NA,TGTGCCAGCAGCTTTTTGACAGTGAACACTGAAGCTTTCTTT,CASSFLTVNTEAFF
NA,TRBJ2-3,TRBV19,TRBD1,TGTGCCAGTAGTATAGAGGGCAGGGGGCCAGATACGCAGTATTTT,CASSIEGRGPDTQYF
NA,TRBJ2-7,TRBV27,NA,TGTGCCAGCAGTTTTCAGCAGGGGCCCCTCTACGAGCAGTACTTC,CASSFQQGPLYEQYF
NA,TRBJ2-1,TRBV28,TRBD1,TGTGCCAGCAGACCGGGACAGACCTACAATGAGCAGTTCTTC,CASRPGQTYNEQFF
NA,TRBJ2-2,TRBV25-1,NA,TGTGCCAGCAGTGGCCCCCCACAAAGGGAGCTGTTTTTT,CASSGPPQRELFF
NA,TRBJ2-2,TRBV11-3,TRBD2,TGTGCCAGCAGCTTAGATAGGCTAGCGGAACCGAACACCGGGGAGCTGTTTTTT,CASSLDRLAEPNTGELFF
NA,TRBJ2-3,TRBV11-3,TRBD2,TGTGCCAGCAGCTTGGGACGGACTAGCGGGGGGAGATACACAGATACGCAGTATTTT,CASSLGRTSGGRYTDTQYF
NA,TRBJ2-3,TRBV4-2,NA,TGTGCCAGCAGCCAAGATGACTTGGGGGGAGGCCCCATATTT,CASSQDDLGGGPIF
NA,TRBJ2-1,TRBV19,TRBD1,TGTGCCAGTAGGGGACAGGGTGGCAATGAGCAGTTCTTC,CASRGQGGNEQFF
NA,TRBJ1-1,TRBV7-9,NA,TGTGCCAGCAGCTTGACAGTGGGATTCACTGAAGCTTTCTTT,CASSLTVGFTEAFF
NA,TRBJ2-3,TRBV7-9,TRBD2,TGTGCCATCCCCCCACACCTTAGCGGGTCAACAGATACGCAGTATTTT,CAIPPHLSGSTDTQYF
few,TRBJ1-1,TRBV5-1,NA,TGCGCCAGCAGCTTGGTACCAGGGGCAAACACTGAAGCTTTCTTT,CASSLVPGANTEAFF
NA,TRBJ2-2,TRBV28,NA,TGTGCCAGCAGTTTAAACAGGGTTGACAACACCGGGGAGCTGTTTTTT,CASSLNRVDNTGELFF
once,TRBJ2-2,TRBV5-1,NA,TGCGCCAGCAGCTTGAGGCAGGGTTACACCGGGGAGCTGTTTTTT,CASSLRQGYTGELFF
NA,TRBJ2-3,TRBV5-1,TRBD2,TGCGCCAGCAGCCCTCGGGGGGGGGCTAGCGGGTCCGGCGGAGATACGCAGTATTTT,CASSPRGGASGSGGDTQYF
NA,TRBJ2-1,TRBV4-2,TRBD2,TGTGCCAGCAGCCAATTAGCGGGAGGCTCCTACAATGAGCAGTTCTTC,CASSQLAGGSYNEQFF
few,TRBJ1-1,TRBV7-9,TRBD1,TGTGCCAGCACGACAGGGATGAACACTGAAGCTTTCTTT,CASTTGMNTEAFF
once,TRBJ2-5,TRBV29-1,NA,TGCAGCGTTGACCAGGGTGAGACCCAGTACTTC,CSVDQGETQYF
NA,TRBJ1-3,TRBV2,NA,TGTGCCAGCAGATATGACAGCTCTGGAAACACCATATATTTT,CASRYDSSGNTIYF
NA,TRBJ2-7,TRBV19,NA,TGTGCCAGCTCCCCGGGAGCCCCCCACGAGCAGTACTTC,CASSPGAPHEQYF
NA,TRBJ2-3,TRBV5-1,NA,TGCGCCAGCAGCTTGTATAGAGTCACAGATACGCAGTATTTT,CASSLYRVTDTQYF
NA,TRBJ2-7,TRBV5-4,TRBD2,TGTGCCAGCAGCCCCGTGACTAGCGGAACCTACGAGCAGTACTTC,CASSPVTSGTYEQYF
NA,TRBJ2-2,TRBV7-8,TRBD1,TGTGCCAGCAGCCCCGGGACAGGAAACACCGGGGAGCTGTTTTTT,CASSPGTGNTGELFF
NA,TRBJ1-2,TRBV19,NA,TGTGCCAGTAGTTCCCTGGAGAAACCTAACTATGGCTACACCTTC,CASSSLEKPNYGYTF
NA,TRBJ2-1,TRBV11-1,NA,TGTGCCAGCAGCTTAGGGGTGGGGGGCTCCTACAATGAGCAGTTCTTC,CASSLGVGGSYNEQFF
NA,TRBJ2-1,TRBV7-7,TRBD1,TGTGCTAGCAGCTTTGGGCCAGGGGGCGGGGAGCAGTTCTTC,CASSFGPGGGEQFF
NA,TRBJ1-2,TRBV30,TRBD1,TGTGCCTGGACTGACAGGGCTGGGGCCTATGGCTACACCTTC,CAWTDRAGAYGYTF
NA,TRBJ2-7,TRBV10-3,TRBD1,TGTGCCGAGGGGACAGGATACGAGCAGTACTTC,CAEGTGYEQYF
NA,TRBJ2-5,TRBV7-2,TRBD2,TGTGCCAGCAGCTTTAGGCCTAGCGGATCGCAAGAGACCCAGTACTTC,CASSFRPSGSQETQYF
NA,TRBJ2-7,TRBV27,TRBD1,TGTGCCAGCAGTTTGTACAGGGGATACGAGCAGTACTTC,CASSLYRGYEQYF
NA,TRBJ2-7,TRBV7-2,TRBD1,TGTGCCAGCAGACGAAATTGGGGACAGGGATCCTACGAGCAGTACTTC,CASRRNWGQGSYEQYF
NA,TRBJ1-6,TRBV11-3,NA,TGTGCCAGCAGCCCCCGGGAGGGGGCACCCCTCCACTTT,CASSPREGAPLHF
few,TRBJ2-2,TRBV30,TRBD2,TGTGCCTGGACTGTAGGGACTAGAAATACCGGGGAGCTGTTTTTT,CAWTVGTRNTGELFF
NA,TRBJ2-3,TRBV27,TRBD2,TGTGCCAGCAGTTTTATTGTAGCTAGCGGGGGGGTAGGCACAGATACGCAGTATTTT,CASSFIVASGGVGTDTQYF
NA,TRBJ2-7,TRBV18,NA,TGTGCCAGCTCACCACCGGCAGATACCTACGAGCAGTACTTC,CASSPPADTYEQYF
NA,TRBJ2-1,TRBV6-6,TRBD1,TGTGCCAGCAGTTACCACCCACAGGGGGCTTATGAGCAGTTCTTC,CASSYHPQGAYEQFF
NA,TRBJ2-5,TRBV7-9,TRBD2,TGTTCCAGCAGCTCACCGGGACTAGCGGGACTTGGAGAGACCCAGTACTTC,CSSSSPGLAGLGETQYF
few,TRBJ1-4,TRBV4-1,NA,TGCGCCAGCAGCCAAGGGCTCACTAATGAAAAACTGTTTTTT,CASSQGLTNEKLFF
NA,TRBJ1-1,TRBV6-5,NA,TGTGCCAGCTCGGCAGGGGCCTTAAACACTGAAGCTTTCTTT,CASSAGALNTEAFF
many,TRBJ2-5,TRBV19,TRBD2,TGTGCCAGTAGTATGGATGATAGCGGGGGACAAGAGACCCAGTACTTC,CASSMDDSGGQETQYF
NA,TRBJ1-4,TRBV9,NA,TGTGCCAGCAGCGTGACTGGGTTAGGAGACGAAAAACTGTTTTTT,CASSVTGLGDEKLFF
once,TRBJ1-5,TRBV19,TRBD1,TGTGCCACTACCGGACAGGACTATAGCAATCAGCCCCAGCATTTT,CATTGQDYSNQPQHF
NA,TRBJ1-1,TRBV30,TRBD1,TGTGCCTCAAAGACAGGGGGCCCGACTGAAGCTTTCTTT,CASKTGGPTEAFF
few,TRBJ2-7,TRBV6-5,TRBD2,TGTGCCAGCAGTTACTTGGGACTAGCGGGAGACGAGCAGTACTTC,CASSYLGLAGDEQYF
few,TRBJ1-1,TRBV5-8,NA,TGTGCCAGCAGCATGCGGGTGGGCACTGAAGCTTTCTTT,CASSMRVGTEAFF
NA,TRBJ1-2,TRBV29-1,NA,TGCAGCGTTGAGCTAGGACATGAAGGAGGCTACACCTTC,CSVELGHEGGYTF
NA,TRBJ2-1,TRBV6-1,NA,TGTGCCAGCAGTGATATCTGGACAGCTGAGCAGTTCTTC,CASSDIWTAEQFF
NA,TRBJ1-2,TRBV27,NA,TGTGCCAGCGGTGAGATTTATGGCTACACCTTC,CASGEIYGYTF
NA,TRBJ2-7,TRBV27,TRBD1,TGTGCCAGCAGTACCTATTCCGGGACAGGGAGCTACGAGCAGTACTTC,CASSTYSGTGSYEQYF
once,TRBJ1-2,TRBV7-8,NA,TGTGCCAGCAGCCCCAGTGAAGGGAGCGGCTACACCTTC,CASSPSEGSGYTF
NA,TRBJ2-7,TRBV18,TRBD1,TGTGCCAGCTCACCGACGCAGGGGGCGAGCTACGAGCAGTACTTC,CASSPTQGASYEQYF
NA,TRBJ1-2,TRBV5-6,NA,TGTGCCAGCAGCCCAGGGATAGGACGGTACTATGGCTACACCTTC,CASSPGIGRYYGYTF